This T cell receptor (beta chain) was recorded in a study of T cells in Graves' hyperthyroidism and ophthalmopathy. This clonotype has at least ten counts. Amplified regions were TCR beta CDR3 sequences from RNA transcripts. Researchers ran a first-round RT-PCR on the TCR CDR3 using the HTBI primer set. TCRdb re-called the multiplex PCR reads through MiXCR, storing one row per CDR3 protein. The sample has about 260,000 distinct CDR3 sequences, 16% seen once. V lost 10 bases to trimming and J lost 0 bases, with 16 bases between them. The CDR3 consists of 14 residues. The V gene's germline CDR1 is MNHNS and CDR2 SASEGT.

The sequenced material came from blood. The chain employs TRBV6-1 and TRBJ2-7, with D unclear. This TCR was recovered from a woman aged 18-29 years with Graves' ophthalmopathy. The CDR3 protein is CATRKFWSSYEQYF. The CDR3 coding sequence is TGTGCCACCCGGAAGTTCTGGAGCTCCTACGAGCAGTACTTC.